This passage covers 10 T cell receptor beta chains from one sample sequenced in a study of blood T cell repertoires in COVID-19. Sequencing used immunoSEQ multiplex PCR; TCRdb keeps in-frame clones, though not all of them. The sample includes about 280,000 clones, roughly 85% of them seen just once. The sequenced sample consisted of peripheral blood. Receptors originate from a woman in her twenties or thirties with active or convalescent COVID-19.

This chain links TRBV7-8 with TRBJ2-7; 12 nucleotides align to TRBD2. The J segment lost 4 bases and the V segment lost 5 bases, leaving 6 bases of the junction unmatched. The germline gives CDR1 SGHVS, CDR2 FQNEAQ. The CDR3 contains 15 residues. The CDR3, as DNA: TGTGCCAGCAGCACTCTAGCGGGGGGGCAATACGAGCAGTACTTC. This encodes CASSTLAGGQYEQYF.

V gene TRBV7-2 combines with J gene TRBJ2-5; TRBD2 matches at 8 bases. J lost 4 bases, V lost 1 base, and 5 bases had no gene match. The V gene's germline CDR1 is SGHTA and CDR2 FQGNSA. The CDR3 is 15 amino acids. This CDR3 reads CASSLDAGGSETQYF. CDR3 DNA: TGTGCCAGCAGCTTAGACGCGGGGGGATCAGAGACCCAGTACTTC.

This chain links TRBV7-8 with TRBJ2-1, with 9 nucleotides matching TRBD2. The germline gives CDR1 SGHVS, CDR2 FQNEAQ. V lost 5 bases and J lost 5; bases outside the gene matches: 4. The CDR3 sequence is 14 residues long. The CDR3 sequence: CASSPWTSDNEQFF. CDR3 coding DNA: TGTGCCAGCAGCCCATGGACTAGCGACAATGAGCAGTTCTTC.

The chain recombines TRBV5-6 with TRBJ1-1; possible D gene TRBD1, 6 bases. CDR1 is SGHDT and CDR2 is YYEEEE in the germline V gene. This CDR3 has 15 amino acids. V lost 0 bases, J lost 10 bases, and 19 bases lay in between. For the CDR3, the DNA is TGTGCCAGCAGCTTGGGGGGGACATTAACGACTCGAGCTTTCTTT. Translation: CASSLGGTLTTRAFF.

The chain has TRBV5-1 and TRBJ2-7; 11 bases line up with TRBD2. V shed 6 bases, J shed 7 bases, and the junction held 12 bases outside the gene matches. The CDR3 extends over 15 amino acids. Germline V CDR1 and CDR2: SGHRS, YFSETQ. The CDR3 region is CASKVGSGGAGEQYF. Here the CDR3 DNA reads TGCGCCAGCAAGGTGGGTAGCGGGGGGGCCGGAGAGCAGTACTTC.

For the CDR3, the DNA is TGCAGCGTGGATACCGGGACAGGCTCCTACACGGAGACCCAGTACTTC. It specifies CSVDTGTGSYTETQYF. J is TRBJ2-5 and V is TRBV29-1; 8 bases map to TRBD1. The CDR3 has 16 amino acids. Trimming at V came to 6 bases and at J to 5 bases, leaving 17 bases not matched to a gene. Per germline, CDR1 SQVTM and CDR2 ANQGSEA.

This rearrangement joins TRBV5-6 to TRBJ2-3; TRBD2 matches at 10 bases. J lost 6 bases, V lost 2 bases, and 3 bases had no gene match. Germline V gives CDR1 SGHDT, CDR2 YYEEEE. The CDR3 sequence is 14 residues long. CDR3 sequence: CASSFRAGGDTQYF. CDR3 DNA sequence: TGTGCCAGCAGCTTCCGAGCGGGGGGGGATACGCAGTATTTT.

This clone was counted a few times. The chain carries TRBV4-3 and TRBJ1-6; D not resolved. Trimming took off 0 bases at V and 13 bases at J, with 16 bases between the two ends. The CDR3 spans 15 residues. Germline V gene sequence: CDR1 LGHNA, CDR2 YSLEER. In nucleotides, the CDR3 is TGCGCCAGCAGCCAAGATATCCCCGGTCTTTTGCCCCTCCACTTT. Protein sequence: CASSQDIPGLLPLHF.

The chain is built from TRBV2 and TRBJ1-5, with TRBD1 identical over 8 bases. V shed 5 bases, J shed 1 base, and the junction held 10 bases outside the gene matches. CDR1 is SNHLY and CDR2 is FYNNEI in the germline V gene. This CDR3 has 17 residues. The CDR3: CASSHFPGGRSNQPQHF. CDR3 DNA: TGTGCCAGCAGTCACTTTCCAGGGGGCCGCAGCAATCAGCCCCAGCATTTT.

This chain uses TRBV5-1 with TRBJ1-4, with 10 positions matching TRBD1. The CDR3 length is 15 residues. Unmatched junction bases numbered 8, after V lost 4 bases and J lost 8 bases. Per germline, CDR1 SGHRS and CDR2 YFSETQ. Here the CDR3 DNA reads TGCGCCAGCAGCCGTGACGGGACAGGGGAGGAAAAACTGTTTTTT. It specifies CASSRDGTGEEKLFF.